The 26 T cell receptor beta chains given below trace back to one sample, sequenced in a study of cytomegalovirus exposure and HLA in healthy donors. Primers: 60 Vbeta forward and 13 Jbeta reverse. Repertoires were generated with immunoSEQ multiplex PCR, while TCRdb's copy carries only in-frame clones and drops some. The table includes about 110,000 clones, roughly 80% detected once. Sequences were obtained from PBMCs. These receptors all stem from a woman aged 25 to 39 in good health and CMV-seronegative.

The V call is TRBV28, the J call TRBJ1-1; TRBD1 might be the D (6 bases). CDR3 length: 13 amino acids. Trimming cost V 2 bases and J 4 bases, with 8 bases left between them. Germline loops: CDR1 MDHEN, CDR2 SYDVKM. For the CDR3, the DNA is TGTGCCAGCAGTTTAGGGGACACCACTGAAGCTTTCTTT. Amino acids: CASSLGDTTEAFF.

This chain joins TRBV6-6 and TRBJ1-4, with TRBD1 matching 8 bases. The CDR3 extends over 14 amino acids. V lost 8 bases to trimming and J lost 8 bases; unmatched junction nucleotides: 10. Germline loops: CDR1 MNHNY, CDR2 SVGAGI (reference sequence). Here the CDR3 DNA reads TGTGCCAGCGGCCACAGGGGGGTTGGAGAAAAACTGTTTTTT. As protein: CASGHRGVGEKLFF.

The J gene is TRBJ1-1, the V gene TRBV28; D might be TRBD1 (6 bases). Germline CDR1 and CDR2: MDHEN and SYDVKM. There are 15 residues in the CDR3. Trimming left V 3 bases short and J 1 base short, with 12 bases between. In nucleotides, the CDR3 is TGTGCCAGCAGTTTTATTCCAGGGGAGAACACTGAAGCTTTCTTT. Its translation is CASSFIPGENTEAFF.

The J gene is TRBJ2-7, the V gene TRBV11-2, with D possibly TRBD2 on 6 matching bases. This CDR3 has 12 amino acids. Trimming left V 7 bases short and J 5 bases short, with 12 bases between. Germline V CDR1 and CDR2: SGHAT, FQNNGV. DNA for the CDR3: TGTGCCAGCATGGGAGTAGCGGACGAGCAGTACTTC. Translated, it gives CASMGVADEQYF.

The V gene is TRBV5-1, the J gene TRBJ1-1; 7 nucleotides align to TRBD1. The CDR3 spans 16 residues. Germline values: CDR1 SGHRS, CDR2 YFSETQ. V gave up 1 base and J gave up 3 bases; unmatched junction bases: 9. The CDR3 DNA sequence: TGCGCCAGCAGCTTGCCTAAGGGGGCGCTGGACACTGAAGCTTTCTTT. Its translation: CASSLPKGALDTEAFF.

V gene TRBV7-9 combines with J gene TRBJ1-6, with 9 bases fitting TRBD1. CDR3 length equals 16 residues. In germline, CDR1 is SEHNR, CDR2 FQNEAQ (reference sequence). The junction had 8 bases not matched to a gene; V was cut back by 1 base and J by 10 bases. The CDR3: CASSLGGTGSRSPLHF. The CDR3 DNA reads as TGTGCCAGCAGCTTAGGAGGGACAGGGTCTCGATCACCCCTCCACTTT.

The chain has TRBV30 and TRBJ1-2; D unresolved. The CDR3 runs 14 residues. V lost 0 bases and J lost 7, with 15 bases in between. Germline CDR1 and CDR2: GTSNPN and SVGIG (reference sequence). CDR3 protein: CAWSVRAREGGYTF. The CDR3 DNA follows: TGTGCCTGGAGTGTACGGGCCCGGGAGGGTGGCTACACCTTC.

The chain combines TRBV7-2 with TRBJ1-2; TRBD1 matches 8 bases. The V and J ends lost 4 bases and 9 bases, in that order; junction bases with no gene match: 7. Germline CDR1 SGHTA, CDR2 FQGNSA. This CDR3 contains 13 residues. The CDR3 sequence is CASSSGQGFRYTF. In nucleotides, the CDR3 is TGTGCCAGCAGCTCCGGACAGGGTTTTCGCTACACCTTC.

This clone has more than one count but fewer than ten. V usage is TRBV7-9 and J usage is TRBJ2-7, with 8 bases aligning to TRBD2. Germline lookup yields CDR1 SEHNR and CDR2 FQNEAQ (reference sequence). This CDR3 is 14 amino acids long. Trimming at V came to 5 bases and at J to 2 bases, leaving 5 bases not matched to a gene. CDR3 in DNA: TGTGCCAGCAGCCCTCGGACTAGCCCCTACGAGCAGTACTTC. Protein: CASSPRTSPYEQYF.

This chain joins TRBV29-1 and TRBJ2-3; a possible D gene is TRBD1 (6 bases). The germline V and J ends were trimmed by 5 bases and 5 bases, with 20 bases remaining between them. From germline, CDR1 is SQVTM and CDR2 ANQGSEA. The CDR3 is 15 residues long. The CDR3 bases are TGCAGCGTTTGGAGTGGCCAGGGGCTGTTAGATACGCAGTATTTT. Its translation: CSVWSGQGLLDTQYF.

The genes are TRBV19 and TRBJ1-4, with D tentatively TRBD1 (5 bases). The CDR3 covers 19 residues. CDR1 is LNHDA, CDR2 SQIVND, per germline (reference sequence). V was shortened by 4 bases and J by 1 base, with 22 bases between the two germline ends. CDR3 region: CASSTPASGTARTNEKLFF. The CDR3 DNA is TGTGCCAGTAGTACCCCTGCGTCCGGGACTGCCAGAACTAATGAAAAACTGTTTTTT.

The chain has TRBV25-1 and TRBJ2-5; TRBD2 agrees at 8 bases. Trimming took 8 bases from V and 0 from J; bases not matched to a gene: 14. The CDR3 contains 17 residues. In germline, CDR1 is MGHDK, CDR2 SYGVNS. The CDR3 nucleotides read TGTGCCAGCCTAGACGGGAGGGGAGTGGGGTACCAAGAGACCCAGTACTTC. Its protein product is CASLDGRGVGYQETQYF.

This CDR3 reads CASSLGAVFTYNEQFF. DNA for the CDR3: TGTGCCAGCAGCTTAGGGGCCGTCTTTACCTACAATGAGCAGTTCTTC. V is TRBV7-2 and J is TRBJ2-1; D call uncertain. V was pared by 1 base and J by 2 bases, with 12 bases between. This CDR3 is 16 amino acids long. CDR1 and CDR2 (germline): SGHTA, FQGNSA.

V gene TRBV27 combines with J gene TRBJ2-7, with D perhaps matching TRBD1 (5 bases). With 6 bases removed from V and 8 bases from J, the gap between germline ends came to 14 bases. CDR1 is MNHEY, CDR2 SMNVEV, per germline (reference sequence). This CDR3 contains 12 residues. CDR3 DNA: TGTGCCAGCAGGAATCTCCGACAGAAGCAGTACTTC. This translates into CASRNLRQKQYF.

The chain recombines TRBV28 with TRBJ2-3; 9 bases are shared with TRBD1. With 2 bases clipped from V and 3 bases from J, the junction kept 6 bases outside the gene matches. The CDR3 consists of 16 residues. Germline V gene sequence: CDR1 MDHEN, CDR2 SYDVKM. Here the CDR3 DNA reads TGTGCCAGCAGTTTACCTCCGGGACAGGGTACAGATACGCAGTATTTT. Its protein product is CASSLPPGQGTDTQYF. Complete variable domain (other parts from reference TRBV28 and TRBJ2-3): DVKVTQSSRYLVKRTGEKVFLECVQDMDHENMFWYRQDPGLGLRLIYFSYDVKMKEKGDIPEGYSVSREKKERFSLILESASTNQTSMYLCASSLPPGQGTDTQYFGPGTRLTVL.

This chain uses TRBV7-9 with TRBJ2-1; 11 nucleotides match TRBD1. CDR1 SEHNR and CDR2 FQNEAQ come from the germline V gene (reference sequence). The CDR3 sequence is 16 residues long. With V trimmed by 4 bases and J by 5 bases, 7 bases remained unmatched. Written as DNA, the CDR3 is TGTGCCAGCAGCTCTCGGGACAGGGGGAGGAACAATGAGCAGTTCTTC. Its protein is CASSSRDRGRNNEQFF.

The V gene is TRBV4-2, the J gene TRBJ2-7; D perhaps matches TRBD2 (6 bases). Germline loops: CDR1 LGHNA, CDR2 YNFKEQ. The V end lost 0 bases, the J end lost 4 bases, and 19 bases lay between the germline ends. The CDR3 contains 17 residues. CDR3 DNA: TGTGCCAGCAGCCAAGATTCGGAGGGAGCTTTCTCTTACGAGCAGTACTTC. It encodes CASSQDSEGAFSYEQYF.

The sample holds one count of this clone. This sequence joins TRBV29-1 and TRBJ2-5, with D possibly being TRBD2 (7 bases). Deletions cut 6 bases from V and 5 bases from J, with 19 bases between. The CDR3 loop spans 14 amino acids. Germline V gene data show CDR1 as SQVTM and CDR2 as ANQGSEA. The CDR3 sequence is CSVVPIRGGETQYF. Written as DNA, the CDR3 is TGCAGCGTCGTACCTATCAGGGGAGGGGAGACCCAGTACTTC.

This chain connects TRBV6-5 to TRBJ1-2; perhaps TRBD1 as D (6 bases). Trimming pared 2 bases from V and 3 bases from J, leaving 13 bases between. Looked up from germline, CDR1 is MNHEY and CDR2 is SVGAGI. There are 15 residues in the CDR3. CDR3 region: CASSYRGNRDYGYTF. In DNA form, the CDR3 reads TGTGCCAGCAGTTACAGGGGGAATCGCGACTATGGCTACACCTTC.

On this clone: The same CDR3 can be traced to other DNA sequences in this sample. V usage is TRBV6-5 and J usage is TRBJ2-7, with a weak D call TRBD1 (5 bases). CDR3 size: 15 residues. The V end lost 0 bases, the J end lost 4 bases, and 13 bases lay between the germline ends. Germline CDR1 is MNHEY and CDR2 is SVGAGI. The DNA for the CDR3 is TGTGCCAGCAGTTACTCGGCAGGGTTAAGGTACGAGCAGTACTTC. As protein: CASSYSAGLRYEQYF.

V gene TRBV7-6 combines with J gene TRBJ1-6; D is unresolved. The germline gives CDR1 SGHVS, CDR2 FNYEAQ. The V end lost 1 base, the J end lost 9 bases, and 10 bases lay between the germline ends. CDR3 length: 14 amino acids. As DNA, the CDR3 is TGTGCCAGCAGCTTAGGCCGGGGAGGTTCACCCCTCCACTTT. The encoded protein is CASSLGRGGSPLHF.

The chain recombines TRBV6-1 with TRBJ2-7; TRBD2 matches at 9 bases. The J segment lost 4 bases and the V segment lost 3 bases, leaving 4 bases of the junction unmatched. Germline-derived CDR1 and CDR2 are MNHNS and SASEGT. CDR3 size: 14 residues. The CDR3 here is CASSDRAGGYEQYF. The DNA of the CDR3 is TGTGCCAGCAGTGACAGGGCGGGAGGGTACGAGCAGTACTTC.

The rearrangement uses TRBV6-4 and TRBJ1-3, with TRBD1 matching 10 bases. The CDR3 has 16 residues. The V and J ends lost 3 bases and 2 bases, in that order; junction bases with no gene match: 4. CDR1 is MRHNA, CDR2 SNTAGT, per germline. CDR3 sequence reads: CASSDRDRGPGNTIYF. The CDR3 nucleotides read TGTGCCAGCAGTGATCGTGACAGGGGGCCTGGAAACACCATATATTTT.

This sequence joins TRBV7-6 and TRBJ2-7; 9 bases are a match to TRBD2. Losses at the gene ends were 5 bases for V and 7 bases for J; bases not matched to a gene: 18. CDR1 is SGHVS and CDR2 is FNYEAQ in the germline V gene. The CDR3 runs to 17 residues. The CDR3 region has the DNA TGTGCCAGCAGCCTCAATAGCGGGAGAGAGAGTGAACGAGAGCAGTACTTC. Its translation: CASSLNSGRESEREQYF.

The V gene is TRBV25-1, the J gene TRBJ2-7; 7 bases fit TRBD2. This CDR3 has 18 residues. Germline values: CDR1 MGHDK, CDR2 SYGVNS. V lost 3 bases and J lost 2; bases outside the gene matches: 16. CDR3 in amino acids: CASSETLAAEGNPYEQYF. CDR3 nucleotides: TGTGCCAGCAGTGAGACTCTAGCGGCCGAGGGGAATCCCTACGAGCAGTACTTC.

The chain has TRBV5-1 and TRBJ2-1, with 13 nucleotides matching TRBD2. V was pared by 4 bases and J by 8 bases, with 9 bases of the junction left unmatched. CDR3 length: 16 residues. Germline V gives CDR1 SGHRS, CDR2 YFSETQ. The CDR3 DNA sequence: TGCGCCAGCAGCCCTCGGACTAGCGGGAGTATGGATGAGCAGTTCTTC. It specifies CASSPRTSGSMDEQFF. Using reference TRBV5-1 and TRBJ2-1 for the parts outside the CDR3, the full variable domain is KAGVTQTPRYLIKTRGQQVTLSCSPISGHRSVSWYQQTPGQGLQFLFEYFSETQRNKGNFPGRFSGRQFSNSRSEMNVSTLELGDSALYLCASSPRTSGSMDEQFFGPGTRLTVL.